These 29 T cell receptor beta chains share one sample of origin, sequenced in a study of radiation and T cells in renal cell carcinoma. Documented time point: baseline pretreatment blood. Treatment: 15 Gy SBRT to primary tumor, nephrectomy 4 weeks later. The protocol was immunoSEQ multiplex PCR, while the TCRdb copy is restricted to in-frame clones and leaves out a portion. The sample consists of under 65,000 clones, over 70% of them appearing once. The sequencing used blood, collected from a patient whose treatment included radiotherapy and nephrectomy. The receptors derive from a man in his sixties with renal cell carcinoma.

This sequence joins TRBV19 and TRBJ2-7, with TRBD1 as a possible D gene (6 bases). Per the germline V gene, CDR1 is LNHDA and CDR2 is SQIVND (reference sequence). Between the trimmed V and J ends, which lost 8 bases and 2 bases, there was a span of 13 bases. The CDR3 extends over 13 amino acids. CDR3 in amino acids: CASGQTGTYEQYF. The CDR3 DNA is TGTGCCAGTGGACAGACGGGGACCTACGAGCAGTACTTC.

This chain links TRBV10-3 with TRBJ2-1; tentatively, D is TRBD2 (6 bases). The CDR3 runs 17 residues. Germline assignment: CDR1 ENHRY and CDR2 SYGVKD. The germline V and J ends were trimmed by 0 bases and 0 bases, with 12 bases remaining between them. This chain's CDR3 is CAISESGGSSSYNEQFF. CDR3 DNA sequence: TGTGCCATCAGTGAGTCGGGAGGCTCGAGCTCCTACAATGAGCAGTTCTTC.

The chain links TRBV18 to TRBJ1-2; 8 bases fit TRBD1. The CDR3 contains 15 residues. Per the germline V gene, CDR1 is KGHSH and CDR2 is LQKENI. The junction had 7 bases not matched to a gene; V was cut back by 3 bases and J by 4 bases. DNA of the CDR3: TGTGCCAGCTCACCGGAACAGGGGGAGAGCTATGGCTACACCTTC. Protein product: CASSPEQGESYGYTF.

The chain combines TRBV7-9 with TRBJ1-1; tentatively, D is TRBD1 (5 bases). The CDR3 consists of 13 residues. Per the germline V gene, CDR1 is SEHNR and CDR2 is FQNEAQ (reference sequence). V was trimmed by 5 bases and J by 0 bases, leaving 7 bases between them. CDR3 protein: CASSRQLNTEAFF. CDR3 DNA sequence: TGTGCCAGCAGCCGACAGTTGAACACTGAAGCTTTCTTT.

The gene calls are TRBV19 and TRBJ1-3; no clear D gene. The CDR3 consists of 14 residues. Trimming pared 5 bases from V and 3 bases from J, leaving 11 bases between. Germline V gene data show CDR1 as LNHDA and CDR2 as SQIVND (reference sequence). The CDR3 region is CASSEADGGNTIYF. In DNA form, the CDR3 reads TGTGCCAGTAGTGAAGCCGACGGTGGAAACACCATATATTTT.

The chain's CDR3 is CASSIERSRETQYF. The CDR3 nucleotides read TGTGCCAGTAGTATAGAGAGGAGCCGAGAGACCCAGTACTTC. V usage is TRBV19 and J usage is TRBJ2-5; no firm D call. Germline V gene data show CDR1 as LNHDA and CDR2 as SQIVND (reference sequence). The CDR3 runs 14 residues. Trimming removed 0 bases at V and 4 bases at J, with 9 bases between.

The chain recombines TRBV6-1 with TRBJ1-4; D is undetermined. The CDR3 is 13 residues long. Germline CDR1 is MNHNS and CDR2 is SASEGT. Trimming removed 8 bases from V and 0 bases from J, with 7 bases in between. As DNA, the CDR3 is TGTGCCAGCTTCGGCCCAACTAATGAAAAACTGTTTTTT. It yields the protein CASFGPTNEKLFF.

This clone was seen only a few times. V usage is TRBV9 and J usage is TRBJ2-2; a possible D gene is TRBD1 (6 bases). V lost 4 bases, J lost 5 bases, and 12 bases lay in between. Germline CDR1 reads SGDLS; CDR2 reads YYNGEE. The CDR3 has 14 residues. In nucleotides, the CDR3 is TGTGCCAGCAGCCGGGGACATAGGACCGGGGAGCTGTTTTTT. Its protein is CASSRGHRTGELFF.

This clone has a handful of counts. The chain links TRBV5-5 to TRBJ1-5; 8 bases match TRBD1. The germline CDR1 and CDR2 sequences are SGHKS and YYEKEE (reference sequence). The CDR3 has 17 residues. The V gene end was trimmed by 0 bases and the J gene end by 6 bases; junction bases not matched to a gene: 11. The CDR3 nucleotides are TGTGCCAGCAGCTTGGGCCCTGGACAGGGAGGGAGTCAGCCCCAGCATTTT. It encodes CASSLGPGQGGSQPQHF.

The chain joins TRBV6-1 to TRBJ1-3, with D possibly matching TRBD1 (5 bases). Trimming removed 6 bases from V and 1 base from J, with 7 bases in between. The V gene's germline CDR1 is MNHNS and CDR2 SASEGT. The CDR3 covers 13 residues. CDR3 DNA: TGTGCCAGCAGAGCAGGGTCTGGAAACACCATATATTTT. Its translation is CASRAGSGNTIYF.

The chain is built from TRBV19 and TRBJ2-2, with 8 nucleotides matching TRBD2. After removal of 2 bases from V and 5 bases from J, the junction contained 7 bases not matched to a gene. This CDR3 contains 16 residues. The germline V gene has CDR1 LNHDA and CDR2 SQIVND (reference sequence). CDR3 DNA sequence: TGTGCCAGTAGTATAAACGGGAGGGCCATTACCGGGGAGCTGTTTTTT. Translation: CASSINGRAITGELFF.

The chain links TRBV2 to TRBJ2-2; a weak D match, TRBD2 (5 bases). The CDR3 loop spans 15 amino acids. With 5 bases removed from V and 0 bases from J, the gap between germline ends came to 10 bases. Germline CDR1 SNHLY, CDR2 FYNNEI. The CDR3 DNA sequence: TGTGCCAGCAGTTCGATCGGGGCGAACACCGGGGAGCTGTTTTTT. It codes for CASSSIGANTGELFF. Complete variable domain (other parts from reference TRBV2 and TRBJ2-2): EPEVTQTPSHQVTQMGQEVILRCVPISNHLYFYWYRQILGQKVEFLVSFYNNEISEKSEIFDDQFSVERPDGSNFTLKIRSTKLEDSAMYFCASSSIGANTGELFFGEGSRLTVL.

The J gene is TRBJ2-7, the V gene TRBV6-5; the D is unclear. V was shortened by 2 bases and J by 4 bases, with 6 bases between the two germline ends. There are 12 residues in the CDR3. Germline CDR1 MNHEY, CDR2 SVGAGI. The CDR3 region is CASSYRSYEQYF. CDR3 in DNA: TGTGCCAGCAGTTACCGGAGTTACGAGCAGTACTTC.

The chain carries TRBV6-1 and TRBJ2-7; D remains ambiguous. The CDR3 has 13 residues. Germline V gene data show CDR1 as MNHNS and CDR2 as SASEGT. Between the trimmed V and J ends, which lost 2 bases and 3 bases, there was a span of 8 bases. The CDR3 loop reads CASSENYNYEQYF. The CDR3 DNA reads TGTGCCAGCAGTGAAAACTACAACTACGAGCAGTACTTC.

The rearrangement uses TRBV7-2 and TRBJ2-2; 11 positions match TRBD2. The CDR3 totals 17 residues. Germline lookup yields CDR1 SGHTA and CDR2 FQGNSA. Germline trimming cut 5 bases from V and 7 bases from J; bases unmatched to any gene: 12. The CDR3 spells CASSPRSGRALGGELFF. The CDR3 DNA reads as TGTGCCAGCAGCCCCCGTAGCGGGAGGGCCTTAGGCGGGGAGCTGTTTTTT.

This chain connects TRBV7-2 to TRBJ2-1; no reliable D call. Germline V gives CDR1 SGHTA, CDR2 FQGNSA. With 1 base removed from V and 2 bases from J, the gap between germline ends came to 9 bases. The CDR3 is made up of 15 amino acids. CDR3 in amino acids: CASSLEGFPYNEQFF. CDR3 sequence (DNA): TGTGCCAGCAGCTTAGAGGGATTTCCCTACAATGAGCAGTTCTTC.

V and J are TRBV9 and TRBJ2-1, with 9 bases lining up with TRBD2. The CDR3 runs to 15 residues. Germline values: CDR1 SGDLS, CDR2 YYNGEE. V lost 2 bases to trimming and J lost 6 bases; unmatched junction nucleotides: 6. The CDR3 sequence is CASSVVLAGTNEQFF. The CDR3 DNA reads as TGTGCCAGCAGCGTTGTACTAGCGGGTACCAATGAGCAGTTCTTC.

The V gene is TRBV2, the J gene TRBJ1-3, with 7 bases aligning to TRBD1. This CDR3 is built from 18 residues. The V gene end was trimmed by 4 bases and the J gene end by 1 base; junction bases not matched to a gene: 13. Germline CDR1 is SNHLY and CDR2 is FYNNEI. The CDR3 sequence: CASSGQGPDRQSGNTIYF. The CDR3 region has the DNA TGTGCCAGCAGTGGACAGGGCCCAGATCGCCAATCTGGAAACACCATATATTTT.

The chain recombines TRBV11-2 with TRBJ2-3; 9 bases are shared with TRBD1. Per germline, CDR1 SGHAT and CDR2 FQNNGV. This CDR3 is 14 amino acids long. Losses at the gene ends were 5 bases for V and 5 bases for J; bases not matched to a gene: 5. The CDR3 DNA is TGTGCCAGCAGCAATCACAGGGGGCTAGATACGCAGTATTTT. This codes for CASSNHRGLDTQYF.

The chain is built from TRBV5-1 and TRBJ2-5; 10 bases fit TRBD2. The germline V gene has CDR1 SGHRS and CDR2 YFSETQ. V was clipped by 0 bases and J by 0 bases; unmatched bases: 2. The CDR3 runs to 16 residues. In DNA form, the CDR3 reads TGCGCCAGCAGCTTGGTCGGACTAGCGGACCAAGAGACCCAGTACTTC. It yields the protein CASSLVGLADQETQYF.

V and J are TRBV5-1 and TRBJ2-3; 16 positions agree with TRBD2. CDR3 length: 17 residues. CDR1 is SGHRS, CDR2 YFSETQ, per germline. The junction had 6 bases not matched to a gene; V was cut back by 4 bases and J by 4 bases. CDR3 in DNA: TGCGCCAGCAGCCCAGGGACTAGCGGGAGGGGAGCAGATACGCAGTATTTT. Translation gives CASSPGTSGRGADTQYF. Based on the CDR3 plus reference TRBV5-1 and TRBJ2-3, the full variable domain is KAGVTQTPRYLIKTRGQQVTLSCSPISGHRSVSWYQQTPGQGLQFLFEYFSETQRNKGNFPGRFSGRQFSNSRSEMNVSTLELGDSALYLCASSPGTSGRGADTQYFGPGTRLTVL.

This clone was found once. This sequence joins TRBV25-1 and TRBJ1-5; no clear D. The length of the CDR3 is 12 residues. With 9 bases removed from V and 9 bases from J, the gap between germline ends came to 15 bases. Germline CDR1 and CDR2: MGHDK and SYGVNS. As DNA, the CDR3 is TGTGCCAGGTCCGACGCAAAAGGGCCCCAGCATTTT. Residues: CARSDAKGPQHF.

The genes are TRBV4-3 and TRBJ2-5; TRBD2 aligns across 9 bases. CDR1 LGHNA and CDR2 YSLEER come from the germline V gene. Trimming removed 0 bases from V and 0 bases from J; junction bases left unmatched: 20. CDR3 length equals 22 residues. The CDR3 sequence: CASSQDWGSRGGLARNQETQYF. DNA for the CDR3: TGCGCCAGCAGCCAAGATTGGGGGTCTCGGGGTGGACTAGCGAGAAACCAAGAGACCCAGTACTTC.

This sequence joins TRBV13 and TRBJ1-2; D call uncertain. This CDR3 contains 13 residues. Per the germline V gene, CDR1 is PRHDT and CDR2 is FYEKMQ (reference sequence). The germline V and J ends were trimmed by 6 bases and 4 bases, with 12 bases remaining between them. For the CDR3, the DNA is TGTGCCAGCAGAGCCGTGGGGAGCTATGGCTACACCTTC. Protein sequence: CASRAVGSYGYTF.

The genes are TRBV5-4 and TRBJ2-5; D call uncertain. From germline, CDR1 is SGHNT and CDR2 YYREEE (reference sequence). The CDR3 consists of 13 residues. Trimming pared 7 bases from V and 1 base from J, leaving 11 bases between. The CDR3 here is CASAGVPQETQYF. CDR3 DNA sequence: TGTGCCAGCGCTGGGGTACCCCAAGAGACCCAGTACTTC.

The chain is built from TRBV11-3 and TRBJ2-1; D gene ambiguous. The CDR3 is 14 residues long. The germline V gene encodes CDR1 SGHNT and CDR2 YENEEA. V lost 1 base to trimming and J lost 4 bases, with 8 bases between them. The CDR3 nucleotides are TGTGCCAGCAGCTTAGTATTCCTTTACAATGAGCAGTTCTTC. Translating gives CASSLVFLYNEQFF.

This clone has just one count. J is TRBJ2-7 and V is TRBV6-1; maybe TRBD2 (7 bases). CDR3 length: 16 residues. The V gene's germline CDR1 is MNHNS and CDR2 SASEGT. Trimming took 2 bases from V and 5 from J, leaving 19 bases between them. This CDR3 reads CASSESGGGSVHEQYF. The CDR3 DNA sequence: TGTGCCAGCAGTGAATCGGGCGGGGGCTCAGTCCACGAGCAGTACTTC.

This rearrangement joins TRBV7-3 to TRBJ2-2, with D unresolved. Trimming removed 1 base from V and 5 bases from J, with 11 bases in between. The V gene's germline CDR1 is SGHTA and CDR2 FQGTGA. The CDR3 is 15 amino acids. CDR3 in DNA: TGTGCCAGCAGCTTAATTGGTGGTGATACCGGGGAGCTGTTTTTT. Translating it yields CASSLIGGDTGELFF.

The gene calls are TRBV27 and TRBJ1-1; weak D call: TRBD1 (6 bases). The germline CDR1 and CDR2 sequences are MNHEY and SMNVEV (reference sequence). V lost 2 bases, J lost 1 base, and 11 bases lay in between. The CDR3 loop spans 15 amino acids. CDR3 bases: TGTGCCAGCAGTTTAAAGACAGGTGGGAACACTGAAGCTTTCTTT. Amino acids: CASSLKTGGNTEAFF.